These T cell receptor beta chains were read from a single sample in a study of T cell repertoires in cytomegalovirus infection. TCRdb used MiXCR to reprocess the reads, holding one entry per CDR3 protein. There are 630,000 or so distinct CDR3 sequences in the sample; more than 20% occur only once, and around 7.6% lies in the top ten. Material for sequencing was CD8+ T cells from PBMCs. The receptors shown here come from a human donor in good health (CMV status not recorded). Some clones in this sample may be carry-over from other donors' samples. CDR3s include the opening cysteine and the closing phenylalanine or tryptophan. D genes are given only for firm matches. Only some rows state a clone size, as once, few, many or a class for expanded clones.

clone size	V gene	J gene	D gene	CDR3 DNA	CDR3 protein
few	TRBV6-1	TRBJ1-4	.	TGTGCCAGCAGGGGGGGGGGTAATGAAAAACTGTTTTTT	CASRGGGNEKLFF
many	TRBV7-6	TRBJ2-1	TRBD2	TGTGCCAGCAGCCCTCTAGCGGGGGGACACAATGAGCAGTTCTTC	CASSPLAGGHNEQFF
many	TRBV7-9	TRBJ2-7	.	TGTGCCAGCAGCCCTCGGACCGCGGACGAGCAGTACTTC	CASSPRTADEQYF
many	TRBV12-3/TRBV12-4	TRBJ1-3	.	TGTGCCAGCAGTCGGGACGGATTAAGAAACACCATATATTTT	CASSRDGLRNTIYF
many	TRBV12-3/TRBV12-4	TRBJ1-2	.	TGTGCCAGCAGTCAGGACACTCGAAACGGCTACACCTTC	CASSQDTRNGYTF
.	TRBV7-9	TRBJ2-2	.	TGTGCCAGCAGTCCGCAGGTTGCCAACACCGGGGAGCTGTTTTTT	CASSPQVANTGELFF
.	TRBV20-1	TRBJ1-2	TRBD1	TGCAGTGCCACGGACAGGGGGTTAGATGGCTACACCTTC	CSATDRGLDGYTF
few	TRBV29-1	TRBJ1-1	.	TGCAGCGTTGAATTAGGAGACGCTGAAGCTTTCTTT	CSVELGDAEAFF
few	TRBV7-9	TRBJ2-7	.	TGTGCCAGCAGCTTAAGAAACCGCAGCTCCTACGAGCAGTACTTC	CASSLRNRSSYEQYF
large	TRBV27	TRBJ1-1	.	TGTGCCAGCAGCGGGGCGGCCCTGAACACTGAAGCTTTCTTT	CASSGAALNTEAFF
.	TRBV6-5	TRBJ2-3	TRBD2	TGTGCCAGCAGTTACTCAAGCGGGGGGACCACAGATACGCAGTATTTT	CASSYSSGGTTDTQYF
many	TRBV6-2/TRBV6-3	TRBJ2-5	TRBD2	TGTGCCAGCAGCCTAGCGGGGTCTGGGACCCAGTACTTC	CASSLAGSGTQYF
many	TRBV5-6	TRBJ1-5	.	TGTGCCAGCAGCTTGACTCTGGCAGATTATAGCAATCAGCCCCAGCATTTT	CASSLTLADYSNQPQHF
once	TRBV29-1	TRBJ1-1	.	TGCAGCGTAGCCGGGACCGTCCCTGAAGCTTTCTTT	CSVAGTVPEAFF
many	TRBV7-8	TRBJ2-1	TRBD2	TGTGCCAGCAGCCCGTACGAGCGGGGGGGCCTCTATGAGCAGTTCTTC	CASSPYERGGLYEQFF
few	TRBV12-5	TRBJ1-1	.	TGTGCCACGGGTCCGGGGGCCACTGAAGCTTTCTTT	CATGPGATEAFF
.	TRBV10-3	TRBJ1-1	.	TGTGCCATCAGCCCGGAAAAGAACACTGAAGCTTTCTTT	CAISPEKNTEAFF
many	TRBV7-3	TRBJ2-2	.	TGTGCCAGCAGCTTAACGCCACTAGCGAACACCGGGGAGCTGTTTTTT	CASSLTPLANTGELFF
few	TRBV2	TRBJ2-4	.	TGTGCCAGCGAGAGGGGCAGGGAGGCCAAAAACATTCAGTACTTC	CASERGREAKNIQYF
many	TRBV7-8	TRBJ2-3	.	TGTGCCAGCAGCTTAGCGAACGGGGCGTTCACAGATACGCAGTATTTT	CASSLANGAFTDTQYF
.	TRBV7-3	TRBJ1-3	.	TGTGCCAGCAGCTCACCGGACACCTCTGGAAACACCATATATTTT	CASSSPDTSGNTIYF
.	TRBV7-8	TRBJ2-5	TRBD2	TGTGCCAGCAGTCACTATAGCGGGGCCCGGACCCAGTACTTC	CASSHYSGARTQYF
.	TRBV11-2	TRBJ2-1	TRBD2	TGTGCCAGCAGCTCCTGGGGAGGGAGCGGGGGGGTCGGGGATGAGCAGTTCTTC	CASSSWGGSGGVGDEQFF
.	TRBV6-1	TRBJ1-5	.	TGTGCCAGCAGTCCCGTTCGACAGGACAATCAGCCCCAGCATTTT	CASSPVRQDNQPQHF
.	TRBV13	TRBJ2-7	.	TGTGCCAGCAGCCCCCGGACAGCTATTCCCTACGAGCAGTACTTC	CASSPRTAIPYEQYF
few	TRBV7-2	TRBJ1-2	TRBD1	TGTGCCAGCAGCTTAGAGTTTCCAGGGGGCTTCTATGGCTACACCTTC	CASSLEFPGGFYGYTF
.	TRBV7-9	TRBJ1-5	.	TGTGCCAGCAGCTTAAACGGGGAACAGCCCCAGCATTTT	CASSLNGEQPQHF
once	TRBV7-9	TRBJ1-3	.	TGTGCCAGCAACCAGGCCTCTAGAAGCGGGGACACCATATATTTT	CASNQASRSGDTIYF
few	TRBV29-1	TRBJ2-1	.	TGCAGCGTCCTACGTATCGGTGAGCAGTTCTTC	CSVLRIGEQFF
many	TRBV27	TRBJ2-2	.	TGTGCCAGCAGCCTAAAGAACACCGGGGAGCTGTTTTTT	CASSLKNTGELFF
.	TRBV6-6	TRBJ2-7	TRBD2	TGTGCCAGCAGTTACTCTCTAGCGGGGGGGCTCTACGAGCAGTACTTC	CASSYSLAGGLYEQYF
few	TRBV24-1	TRBJ2-2	.	TGTGCCACTAGACAGTTAACCGGGGAGCTGTTTTTT	CATRQLTGELFF
many	TRBV7-2	TRBJ2-3	TRBD2	TGTGCCAGCAGCCATAGGCGGACTAGTGCCACAGATACGCAGTATTTT	CASSHRRTSATDTQYF
few	TRBV27	TRBJ1-5	.	TGTGCGTCTGGGAGGGGCAGTAGCAATCAGCCCCAGCATTTT	CASGRGSSNQPQHF
few	TRBV6-6	TRBJ1-3	.	TGTGCCAGCAGTTACTTACCCGGGGGGCACTCTGGAAACACCATATATTTT	CASSYLPGGHSGNTIYF
few	TRBV20-1	TRBJ2-5	.	TGCAGTGCTAGAGATAACCTCTCCCAAGAGACCCAGTACTTC	CSARDNLSQETQYF
.	TRBV6-1	TRBJ2-2	.	TGTGCCAGCAGTCACGCCCTAGGGTCTAGCGGGGAGCTGTTTTTT	CASSHALGSSGELFF
.	TRBV7-9	TRBJ2-2	.	TGTGCCAGCACCTCTGGAGGGGCGAACACCGGGGAGCTGTTTTTT	CASTSGGANTGELFF
few	TRBV20-1	TRBJ2-2	.	TGCAGTGCTAGGGACCGTGCCGGGGAGCTGTTTTTT	CSARDRAGELFF
.	TRBV5-4	TRBJ1-1	.	TGTGCCAGCAGCTTGACAACGGCTACTGAAGCTTTCTTT	CASSLTTATEAFF
few	TRBV3-1	TRBJ2-1	.	TGTGCCAGCAGCCAGGAGGGCACCTACTACAATGAGCAGTTCTTC	CASSQEGTYYNEQFF
few	TRBV20-1	TRBJ1-2	.	TGCAGTGCTAGCCGGCCGGAGACCCCTAACTATGGCTACACCTTC	CSASRPETPNYGYTF
many	TRBV7-6	TRBJ1-1	TRBD1	TGTGCCAGCAGCGCAGGACAGGGGAGCACTGAAGCTTTCTTT	CASSAGQGSTEAFF